This record covers a single TCR beta chain. Its specificity is unknown. This sample was taken from a study of T cell repertoires in cytomegalovirus infection. Overall study: Shared public TCR beta signatures pointed to both CMV infection and a matching HLA type.

CDR1 and CDR2 from the germline V gene are LNHDA and SQIVND (reference sequence). V was shortened by 4 bases and J by 8 bases, with 14 bases between the two germline ends. This CDR3 comprises 13 residues. Whole-study findings and limits: Based on cumulative public TCR beta family frequency, carriers of CMV plus the relevant HLA were identified. CMV-specific HLA-C-restricted TCR beta clonotypes dominated the ex vivo response.

TCRdb re-derived calls from the reads in MiXCR, one entry per CDR3 protein. The sample holds some 680,000 distinct CDR3 sequences, less than 40% seen once. This chain connects TRBV19 to TRBJ1-2, with no clear D. The sequence derives from a human donor in good health (CMV status not recorded). Some clones in this sample may be carry-over from other donors' samples. The specimen sequenced was PBMCs. CDR3 nucleotides: TGTGCCAGTAGTACCCAAACCGCGACGGGCTACACCTTC. Amino acids: CASSTQTATGYTF.